The clone carrying this T cell receptor (beta chain) was observed a single time. Its specificity is not known. The data were obtained in a study of siplizumab effects on memory and regulatory T cells. Study-level findings and limits: An assignable naive or memory phenotype was lacking in roughly 75-95% of proliferating CD4+ or CD8+ clones.

Trimming took 4 bases from V and 2 from J, leaving 11 bases between them. The length of the CDR3 is 14 residues. CDR1 MRHNA and CDR2 SNTAGT come from the germline V gene. Only in-frame clones appear in the TCRdb table, and some are missing; sequencing was by immunoSEQ multiplex PCR. In the table there are some 100,000 clones, about 90% of which are singletons. The chain links TRBV6-4 to TRBJ1-1; D not certain. The sequence derives from a human donor in good health. The sequenced sample was non-Treg CD4+ T cells sorted from blood. CDR3: CASSATDSNTEAFF. The CDR3 coding sequence is TGTGCCAGCAGTGCCACAGATTCTAACACTGAAGCTTTCTTT.